The 30 T cell receptor beta chains given below trace back to one sample, sequenced in a study of blood T cell repertoires in COVID-19. The table came from immunoSEQ multiplex PCR; TCRdb's copy has only in-frame clones and leaves some out. Of about 120,000 clones detected, approximately 85% appear once; the ten largest clones hold 5% to 6%. The specimen sequenced was peripheral blood. The receptors come from a woman aged 55-75 years with COVID-19, enrolled during active disease.

The chain is built from TRBV19 and TRBJ1-6; TRBD1 agrees at 9 bases. Germline V gene data show CDR1 as LNHDA and CDR2 as SQIVND (reference sequence). This CDR3 spans 14 amino acids. With 8 bases clipped from V and 7 bases from J, the junction kept 6 bases outside the gene matches. The CDR3 DNA reads as TGTGCCAGTCAGAGGACAGGGGAAAATTCACCCCTCCACTTT. It codes for CASQRTGENSPLHF.

The chain links TRBV15 to TRBJ1-6, with a weak D call TRBD1 (5 bases). The V gene's germline CDR1 is LNHNV and CDR2 YYDKDF (reference sequence). CDR3 length: 16 residues. V lost 0 bases and J lost 7, with 13 bases in between. This CDR3 is CATSRESGAGNSPLHF. The CDR3 coding sequence is TGTGCCACCAGCAGAGAAAGTGGGGCCGGGAATTCACCCCTCCACTTT.

This chain links TRBV10-1 with TRBJ1-6; TRBD1 matches at 10 bases. The CDR3 sequence is 16 residues long. Unmatched junction bases numbered 14, after V lost 10 bases and J lost 8 bases. CDR1 is WNHNN and CDR2 is SYGVQD in the germline V gene (reference sequence). Here the CDR3 reads CAITTPTGTGDSPLHF. CDR3 in DNA: TGCGCCATTACAACCCCCACCGGGACAGGGGATTCACCCCTCCACTTT.

The rearrangement links TRBV25-1 to TRBJ2-2, with a weak D call TRBD2 (6 bases). The CDR3 is 13 residues long. V lost 8 bases and J 5 bases, leaving 12 bases between the germline ends. Germline-derived CDR1 and CDR2 are MGHDK and SYGVNS. The CDR3 DNA sequence: TGTGCCAGCTGGGGGGTTGGTACCGGGGAGCTGTTTTTT. The encoded protein is CASWGVGTGELFF.

This chain connects TRBV4-2 to TRBJ1-4; possibly TRBD1 for D (6 bases). The CDR3 loop spans 14 amino acids. Germline CDR1 LGHNA, CDR2 YNFKEQ. V was clipped by 4 bases and J by 5 bases, with 11 bases between them. The CDR3 region has the DNA TGTGCCAGCAGCCCGCAGGACAGCAATGAAAAACTGTTTTTT. This encodes CASSPQDSNEKLFF.

V and J are TRBV25-1 and TRBJ2-1, with D perhaps TRBD1 (5 bases). V lost 1 base, J lost 7 bases, and 11 bases lay in between. The CDR3 is made up of 14 amino acids. CDR1 is MGHDK and CDR2 is SYGVNS in the germline V gene. The CDR3 reads CASSELPGLNEQFF. CDR3 nucleotides: TGTGCCAGCAGTGAATTGCCAGGGTTGAATGAGCAGTTCTTC.

J is TRBJ2-7 and V is TRBV11-3, with TRBD1 matching 7 bases. This CDR3 contains 13 residues. The V gene end was trimmed by 3 bases and the J gene end by 4 bases; junction bases not matched to a gene: 3. The germline gives CDR1 SGHNT, CDR2 YENEEA. CDR3 nucleotide sequence: TGTGCCAGCAGCTTGGGACAGTCATACGAGCAGTACTTC. This translates into CASSLGQSYEQYF.

The genes are TRBV19 and TRBJ1-5; 7 nucleotides match TRBD1. The J segment lost 5 bases and the V segment lost 5 bases, leaving 3 bases of the junction unmatched. Germline V lookup: CDR1 LNHDA, CDR2 SQIVND (reference sequence). This CDR3 is built from 13 residues. The CDR3 DNA follows: TGTGCCAGTAGTCCCACAGGGGATCAGCCCCAGCATTTT. It yields the protein CASSPTGDQPQHF.

This clone was recorded once. This chain uses TRBV7-9 with TRBJ1-4; D may be TRBD1 (5 bases). Trimming left V 3 bases short and J 8 bases short, with 16 bases between. Germline assignment: CDR1 SEHNR and CDR2 FQNEAQ (reference sequence). The CDR3 loop spans 15 amino acids. CDR3 sequence reads: CASSFGGDEGEKLFF. DNA for the CDR3: TGTGCCAGCAGCTTCGGGGGGGATGAAGGGGAAAAACTGTTTTTT.

The gene calls are TRBV7-8 and TRBJ1-1; D remains ambiguous. The V end was cut by 3 bases, the J end by 4 bases, with 18 bases between. The CDR3 spans 16 residues. In germline, CDR1 is SGHVS, CDR2 FQNEAQ. For the CDR3, the DNA is TGTGCCAGCAGCTTCGTTGCCGGCTCGACGGGCACTGAAGCTTTCTTT. This encodes CASSFVAGSTGTEAFF. The variable domain in full, with the rest retrieved from reference TRBV7-8 and TRBJ1-1, is GAGVSQSPRYKVAKRGQDVALRCDPISGHVSLFWYQQALGQGPEFLTYFQNEAQLDKSGLPSDRFFAERPEGSVSTLKIQRTQQEDSAVYLCASSFVAGSTGTEAFFGQGTRLTVV.

As concerns this clone: One end of the junction is discordant with germline, which a read error may explain. The rearrangement joins TRBV7-7 to TRBJ1-1; TRBD1 might be the D (6 bases). Germline V gene lookup returns CDR1 SSHAT and CDR2 FNYEAQ (reference sequence). The CDR3 runs 16 residues. The CDR3 DNA reads as TGTGCTAGCAGCTCACACCACAGGGTTTGGAACACTGAAGCTTTCTTT. It translates to CASSSHHRVWNTEAFF.

This clone appeared once. CDR3 in DNA: TGTGCCAGCAGCTTATCGGACAGGGAAGTGGCTGAAGCTTTCTTT. This sequence encodes CASSLSDREVAEAFF. The rearrangement joins TRBV7-9 to TRBJ1-1; 8 bases agree with TRBD1. The CDR3 is 15 residues long. Germline V gene data show CDR1 as SEHNR and CDR2 as FQNEAQ (reference sequence). V was clipped by 2 bases and J by 6 bases; unmatched bases: 8. The full variable domain, its missing parts supplied by reference TRBV7-9 and TRBJ1-1, is DTGVSQNPRHKITKRGQNVTFRCDPISEHNRLYWYRQTLGQGPEFLTYFQNEAQLEKSRLLSDRFSAERPKGSFSTLEIQRTEQGDSAMYLCASSLSDREVAEAFFGQGTRLTVV.

Details on this clone: One end of the junction varies from germline; a read error may be responsible. The chain joins TRBV27 to TRBJ2-3, with D perhaps matching TRBD1 (6 bases). This CDR3 is 20 amino acids long. From germline, CDR1 is MNHEY and CDR2 SMNVEV (reference sequence). The CDR3 is CASSLRSRLSQGMLTNTQYF. DNA for the CDR3: TGTGCCAGCAGTTTACGGTCCCGTCTTTCCCAGGGGATGCTCACAAATACGCAGTATTTT.

The rearrangement links TRBV5-6 to TRBJ2-7; possible D gene TRBD2, 6 bases. V was clipped by 4 bases and J by 3 bases, with 23 bases between them. Germline values: CDR1 SGHDT, CDR2 YYEEEE. This CDR3 has 17 amino acids. This CDR3 reads CASSDWRLEAADYEQYF. CDR3 bases: TGTGCCAGCAGCGATTGGCGACTAGAAGCGGCTGACTACGAGCAGTACTTC. The full variable domain, completed using reference TRBV5-6 and TRBJ2-7, is DAGVTQSPTHLIKTRGQQVTLRCSPKSGHDTVSWYQQALGQGPQFIFQYYEEEERQRGNFPDRFSGHQFPNYSSELNVNALLLGDSALYLCASSDWRLEAADYEQYFGPGTRLTVT.

CDR3 coding DNA: TGTGCCTGGACTAGCGGAAGCTCCTACAATGAGCAGTTCTTC. It is translated as CAWTSGSSYNEQFF. The V call is TRBV30, the J call TRBJ2-1, with 7 bases matching TRBD2. This CDR3 is built from 14 residues. CDR1 is GTSNPN and CDR2 is SVGIG in the germline V gene (reference sequence). V shed 4 bases and J 0 bases; nucleotides not matched to a gene: 3.

V usage is TRBV29-1 and J usage is TRBJ1-3, with 8 nucleotides matching TRBD1. Looked up from germline, CDR1 is SQVTM and CDR2 is ANQGSEA. The junction had 6 bases not matched to a gene; V was cut back by 5 bases and J by 0 bases. The CDR3 totals 15 residues. The CDR3, as DNA: TGCAGCGTTCGTGGGACAGGACTCTCTGGAAACACCATATATTTT. Its protein product is CSVRGTGLSGNTIYF.

The rearrangement links TRBV6-6 to TRBJ1-6; TRBD1 might be the D (5 bases). The germline V gene encodes CDR1 MNHNY and CDR2 SVGAGI (reference sequence). This CDR3 region has 14 residues. V was shortened by 2 bases and J by 7 bases, with 9 bases between the two germline ends. DNA of the CDR3: TGTGCCAGCAGTTACCAAGCAGGGAATTCACCCCTCCACTTT. Its protein is CASSYQAGNSPLHF.

The rearrangement uses TRBV27 and TRBJ1-2; the D gene is possibly TRBD1 (5 bases). Germline V gene sequence: CDR1 MNHEY, CDR2 SMNVEV (reference sequence). V lost 0 bases and J 2 bases, leaving 10 bases between the germline ends. The length of the CDR3 is 15 residues. This CDR3 reads CASSLSLGGNYGYTF. CDR3 nucleotide sequence: TGTGCCAGCAGTTTATCGCTGGGGGGGAACTATGGCTACACCTTC.

DNA for the CDR3: TGTGCCAGCAGCTTTGGTCAGAATGAGCAGTTCTTC. This sequence encodes CASSFGQNEQFF. The chain links TRBV7-3 to TRBJ2-1; D unresolved. Trimming took off 3 bases at V and 7 bases at J, with 7 bases between the two ends. This CDR3 is built from 12 residues. Looked up from germline, CDR1 is SGHTA and CDR2 is FQGTGA. Together with reference TRBV7-3 and TRBJ2-1, the CDR3 gives the full variable domain: GAGVSQTPSNKVTEKGKYVELRCDPISGHTALYWYRQSLGQGPEFLIYFQGTGAADDSGLPNDRFFAVRPEGSVSTLKIQRTERGDSAVYLCASSFGQNEQFFGPGTRLTVL.

The rearrangement joins TRBV19 to TRBJ2-1; possibly TRBD2 for D (5 bases). V shed 5 bases and J shed 0 bases, with 11 bases lying between them. Germline loops: CDR1 LNHDA, CDR2 SQIVND (reference sequence). The CDR3 has 15 amino acids. The CDR3 spells CASSSLVRSYNEQFF. CDR3 sequence (DNA): TGTGCCAGTAGTTCACTAGTTCGCTCCTACAATGAGCAGTTCTTC.

Only one count was recorded for this clone. The gene calls are TRBV6-6 and TRBJ1-1; 12 bases match TRBD1. This CDR3 has 18 residues. J gave up 5 bases and V 5 bases, and 15 bases lay outside the gene matches. The germline V gene has CDR1 MNHNY and CDR2 SVGAGI (reference sequence). This chain's CDR3 is CASSQMEIPGQGATEAFF. The CDR3 bases are TGTGCCAGCAGTCAAATGGAAATTCCGGGACAGGGGGCAACTGAAGCTTTCTTT.

The chain employs TRBV4-1 and TRBJ2-7; D is possibly TRBD2 (6 bases). This CDR3 comprises 15 residues. CDR1 is MGHRA, CDR2 YSYEKL, per germline. The V end was cut by 0 bases, the J end by 5 bases, with 14 bases between. The CDR3 is CASSQDPGLNDEQYF. CDR3 nucleotides: TGCGCCAGCAGCCAAGATCCGGGACTGAACGACGAGCAGTACTTC.

J is TRBJ2-2 and V is TRBV7-2; 7 bases line up with TRBD2. CDR3 length: 17 residues. CDR1 is SGHTA, CDR2 FQGNSA, per germline. The J segment lost 3 bases and the V segment lost 5 bases, leaving 12 bases of the junction unmatched. This chain's CDR3 is CASSPPGFAGDTGELFF. For the CDR3, the DNA is TGTGCCAGCAGCCCCCCGGGGTTCGCGGGGGACACCGGGGAGCTGTTTTTT.

The chain links TRBV5-6 to TRBJ2-2; 9 nucleotides match TRBD2. The germline V gene has CDR1 SGHDT and CDR2 YYEEEE. CDR3 size: 16 residues. Trimming took 0 bases from V and 1 from J; bases not matched to a gene: 1. The CDR3 protein is CASSLGLAENTGELFF. The CDR3 region has the DNA TGTGCCAGCAGCTTGGGACTAGCGGAGAACACCGGGGAGCTGTTTTTT.

This clone appeared a single time. The rearrangement links TRBV2 to TRBJ1-2; a weak D match, TRBD1 (5 bases). The CDR3 has 15 residues. CDR1 and CDR2 from the germline V gene are SNHLY and FYNNEI. The V end was cut by 1 base, the J end by 4 bases, with 13 bases between. This CDR3 reads CASSEGQPLAYGYTF. The CDR3 DNA sequence: TGTGCCAGCAGTGAAGGACAGCCTTTAGCCTATGGCTACACCTTC.

V gene TRBV19 combines with J gene TRBJ1-5, with 9 bases lining up with TRBD1. Per germline, CDR1 LNHDA and CDR2 SQIVND (reference sequence). Trimming took 5 bases from V and 7 from J; bases not matched to a gene: 6. There are 14 residues in the CDR3. The CDR3 sequence: CASSFTGGGQPQHF. The CDR3 DNA follows: TGTGCCAGTAGTTTTACAGGGGGCGGCCAGCCCCAGCATTTT.

The V gene is TRBV28, the J gene TRBJ1-5; a weak D match, TRBD1 (5 bases). Germline loops: CDR1 MDHEN, CDR2 SYDVKM. V was pared by 8 bases and J by 4 bases, with 9 bases between. The CDR3 sequence is 12 residues long. CDR3: CASGGGNQPQHF. CDR3 nucleotide sequence: TGTGCCAGCGGGGGGGGTAATCAGCCCCAGCATTTT. Together with reference TRBV28 and TRBJ1-5, the CDR3 gives the full variable domain: DVKVTQSSRYLVKRTGEKVFLECVQDMDHENMFWYRQDPGLGLRLIYFSYDVKMKEKGDIPEGYSVSREKKERFSLILESASTNQTSMYLCASGGGNQPQHFGDGTRLSIL.

The rearrangement links TRBV3-1 (or the pseudogene TRBV3-2) to TRBJ2-5; TRBD2 matches at 7 bases. The CDR3 runs 15 residues. J gave up 1 base and V 0 bases, and 2 bases lay outside the gene matches. Per the germline V gene, CDR1 is LGHDT and CDR2 is YNNKEL (reference sequence). The CDR3: CASSQDLAVQETQYF. CDR3 in DNA: TGTGCCAGCAGCCAAGACCTAGCGGTCCAAGAGACCCAGTACTTC.

This rearrangement joins TRBV4-1 to TRBJ2-1; D is possibly TRBD2 (5 bases). V lost 1 base, J lost 3 bases, and 13 bases lay in between. Germline V CDR1 and CDR2: MGHRA, YSYEKL. This CDR3 is built from 16 residues. Written as DNA, the CDR3 is TGCGCCAGCAGCCAAGGAGGGCAGGAGAGCTACAATGAGCAGTTCTTC. It specifies CASSQGGQESYNEQFF.

This chain uses TRBV4-1 with TRBJ1-1; 7 bases are a match to TRBD1. V lost 0 bases and J lost 7; bases outside the gene matches: 8. The length of the CDR3 is 15 residues. Germline-derived CDR1 and CDR2 are MGHRA and YSYEKL. CDR3 nucleotide sequence: TGCGCCAGCAGCCAAGATTCGGGACAGTTCTTTGAAGCTTTCTTT. Amino acid sequence: CASSQDSGQFFEAFF.